Here is one T cell receptor (beta chain) with its context. TCRdb ran MiXCR on the PCR reads and lists one entry per CDR3 protein. The repertoire includes about 29,000 distinct CDR3 sequences, 45% to 50% of them detected once, and 5.8% sits in the top ten. The data were obtained in a study of vaccination and CD4 T cells after COVID-19. Trimming pared 3 bases from V and 0 bases from J, leaving 18 bases between. Germline V gives CDR1 LNHDA, CDR2 SQIVND (reference sequence). The CDR3 loop spans 17 amino acids. The time point is: late sampling 161 to 241 days after vaccination in a few convalescent patients.

The V and J genes are TRBV19 and TRBJ2-7; no clear D gene. This TCR was recovered from a human donor who had recovered from COVID-19. This material consisted of CD4+ T cells from blood, taken about 7 months after SARS-CoV-2 vaccination. As DNA, the CDR3 is TGTGCCAGTAGTATCTCCCCAAGTGGTGCCACCTCCTACGAGCAGTACTTC. It encodes CASSISPSGATSYEQYF.